This T cell receptor beta chain was sequenced during a study of T-cell memory formation after mild COVID-19. In the study overall: Largely, TCR clusters stayed within a single donor.

CDR3 length equals 16 residues. Germline values: CDR1 SGDLS, CDR2 YYNGEE. V was trimmed by 0 bases and J by 5 bases, leaving 16 bases between them. Comments on this clonotype: The antigen is unknown.

Study outcomes and limitations: A subset of responding clones appeared in pre-infection memory, suggesting cross-reactive memory joined. Second-wave clones peaking on day 37 lacked confirmed SARS-CoV-2 specificity.

TCRdb re-derived calls from the 5' RACE reads in MiXCR, one entry per CDR3 protein. Of 550,000 to 600,000 distinct CDR3 sequences detected, around 15% appear once; the ten largest clones hold roughly 8%. The rearrangement joins TRBV9 to TRBJ2-3; perhaps TRBD1 as D (6 bases). The source material was PBMCs or a T cell subset sorted from them (not recorded which). This TCR was recovered from an adult woman who had mild COVID-19 (a few samples of this study predate the infection). Cell type and time point are not known. The CDR3: CASSVEGRGTIDTQYF. DNA of the CDR3: TGTGCCAGCAGCGTAGAAGGCAGGGGAACGATAGATACGCAGTATTTT.